The rows below give T cell receptor beta chains drawn from one sample of a study of blood T cells in healthy people across ages. One entry per CDR3 protein, called by TCRdb with MiXCR from the 5' RACE reads. The data hold about 670,000 distinct CDR3 sequences, with approximately 52% observed a single time. Material for sequencing was blood. All receptors derive from an elderly woman in good health. Each CDR3 is given with its conserved first and last residue. D genes are given only for firm matches. Rows give clone size only sometimes, using once, few, many, or a class for an expanded clone.

v_call: TRBV12-3/TRBV12-4; d_call: .; clone_size: .; j_call: TRBJ1-6; cdr3_aa: CASSNRLRGYNSPLHF; cdr3_nt: TGTGCCAGCAGCAACCGCCTCCGAGGCTATAATTCACCCCTCCACTTT
v_call: TRBV11-2; d_call: .; clone_size: many; j_call: TRBJ2-1; cdr3_aa: CASSLGGSLDEQFF; cdr3_nt: TGTGCCAGCAGCTTAGGGGGAAGCCTCGATGAGCAGTTCTTC
v_call: TRBV4-2; d_call: .; clone_size: .; j_call: TRBJ2-7; cdr3_aa: CASSQDTRSDYEQYF; cdr3_nt: TGTGCCAGCAGCCAAGATACGCGGAGCGACTACGAGCAGTACTTC
v_call: TRBV28; d_call: TRBD1; clone_size: .; j_call: TRBJ2-3; cdr3_aa: CASRMMGDRGNTQYF; cdr3_nt: TGTGCCAGCAGAATGATGGGGGACAGGGGAAATACGCAGTATTTT
v_call: TRBV3-1; d_call: TRBD1; clone_size: .; j_call: TRBJ1-2; cdr3_aa: CASSQGTGGAGGYTF; cdr3_nt: TGTGCCAGCAGCCAAGGAACAGGGGGCGCGGGAGGCTACACCTTC
v_call: TRBV7-9; d_call: .; clone_size: .; j_call: TRBJ2-5; cdr3_aa: CASSSPSILETQYF; cdr3_nt: TGTGCCAGCAGCTCCCCCTCTATTCTAGAGACCCAGTACTTC
v_call: TRBV28; d_call: .; clone_size: many; j_call: TRBJ2-1; cdr3_aa: CASSFVSGTPSYNEQFF; cdr3_nt: TGTGCCAGCAGTTTTGTCTCAGGGACGCCCTCCTACAATGAGCAGTTCTTC
v_call: TRBV20-1; d_call: .; clone_size: .; j_call: TRBJ2-7; cdr3_aa: CSARGGSGTDSYEQYF; cdr3_nt: TGCAGTGCTAGAGGGGGGTCTGGGACGGACTCCTACGAGCAGTACTTC
v_call: TRBV6-6; d_call: TRBD1; clone_size: few; j_call: TRBJ1-4; cdr3_aa: CASSYTTGGAREELFF; cdr3_nt: TGTGCCAGCAGTTACACAACAGGGGGCGCGCGTGAAGAACTGTTTTTT
v_call: TRBV5-6; d_call: .; clone_size: .; j_call: TRBJ2-1; cdr3_aa: CASSFSGRINNEQFF; cdr3_nt: TGTGCCAGCAGCTTCTCTGGTAGGATTAACAATGAGCAGTTCTTC
v_call: TRBV27; d_call: .; clone_size: many; j_call: TRBJ2-7; cdr3_aa: CASGRGRYEQYF; cdr3_nt: TGTGCCAGCGGAAGGGGAAGGTACGAGCAGTACTTC
v_call: TRBV27; d_call: .; clone_size: .; j_call: TRBJ2-1; cdr3_aa: CASSMFGYEQFF; cdr3_nt: TGTGCCAGCAGTATGTTCGGGTATGAGCAGTTCTTC
v_call: TRBV7-9; d_call: TRBD1; clone_size: .; j_call: TRBJ1-5; cdr3_aa: CASSRGTDDNQPQHF; cdr3_nt: TGTGCCAGCAGCCGGGGGACAGATGACAATCAGCCCCAGCATTTT
v_call: TRBV6-5; d_call: .; clone_size: few; j_call: TRBJ2-3; cdr3_aa: CASSYSQGDTQYF; cdr3_nt: TGTGCCAGCAGTTATTCCCAGGGAGATACGCAGTATTTT
v_call: TRBV18; d_call: TRBD1; clone_size: .; j_call: TRBJ1-2; cdr3_aa: CASSPDRTDGYTF; cdr3_nt: TGTGCCAGCTCACCGGACAGGACCGATGGCTACACCTTC
v_call: TRBV5-1; d_call: TRBD1; clone_size: .; j_call: TRBJ2-3; cdr3_aa: CASSSWTGDGTDTQYF; cdr3_nt: TGCGCCAGCAGCTCATGGACAGGGGATGGCACAGATACGCAGTATTTT
v_call: TRBV10-3; d_call: .; clone_size: .; j_call: TRBJ2-1; cdr3_aa: CAISAWGRSSYNEQFF; cdr3_nt: TGTGCCATCAGTGCTTGGGGACGGAGCTCCTACAATGAGCAGTTCTTC
v_call: TRBV7-2; d_call: .; clone_size: .; j_call: TRBJ2-4; cdr3_aa: CASTPSFVVNIQYF; cdr3_nt: TGTGCCAGCACCCCAAGTTTTGTGGTCAACATTCAGTACTTC
v_call: TRBV20-1; d_call: TRBD2; clone_size: .; j_call: TRBJ2-7; cdr3_aa: CSAPSGTTYEQYF; cdr3_nt: TGCAGTGCACCGAGCGGGACTACCTACGAGCAGTACTTC